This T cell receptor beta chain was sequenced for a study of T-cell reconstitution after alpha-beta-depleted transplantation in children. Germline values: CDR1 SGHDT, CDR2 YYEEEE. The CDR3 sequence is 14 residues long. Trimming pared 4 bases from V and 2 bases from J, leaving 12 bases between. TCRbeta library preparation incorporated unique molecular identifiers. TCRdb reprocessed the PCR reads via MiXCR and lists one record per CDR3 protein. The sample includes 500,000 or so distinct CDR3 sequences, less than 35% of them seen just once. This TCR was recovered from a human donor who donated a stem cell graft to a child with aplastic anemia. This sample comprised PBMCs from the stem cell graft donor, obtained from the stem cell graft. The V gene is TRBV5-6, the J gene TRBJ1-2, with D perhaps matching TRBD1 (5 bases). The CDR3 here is CASSHPQGNYGYTF. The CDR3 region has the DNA TGTGCCAGCAGCCATCCGCAGGGCAACTATGGCTACACCTTC.